This is a list of T cell receptor beta chains from one sample in a study of blood T cells in healthy people across ages. TCRdb passed the 5' RACE reads through MiXCR, listing each CDR3 protein once. In the table there are 750,000 to 950,000 distinct CDR3 sequences, about 27% of which are singletons. The same sample was also studied in work on T cells of mothers and their children.

The material sequenced was blood. The source of these receptors is a woman between 40 and 55 years old in good health. Each CDR3 is given with its conserved first and last residue. The D gene is left open where the match is weak. Expanded clones are given a class, and other clones once, few, many or no size at all.

. TRBJ2-3 many TRBV24-1 TGTGCCACCAGTACGCCAGCCTGGGGAAAGCAGTATTTT CATSTPAWGKQYF
TRBD2 TRBJ2-1 many TRBV29-1 TGCAGCGTTGAACCCGGACTAGCGGGGATCAATGAGCAGTTCTTC CSVEPGLAGINEQFF
. TRBJ1-6 . TRBV6-2/TRBV6-3 TGTGCCAGCAGACGCATAATCCGAAGCTCCTATAATTCACCCCTCCACTTT CASRRIIRSSYNSPLHF
. TRBJ2-7 . TRBV7-2 TGTGCCAGCAGACCCCCGGGGACGTACGAGCAGTACTTC CASRPPGTYEQYF
. TRBJ1-2 many TRBV20-1 TGCAGTGCTAGAGGAAACAGGTTTAACTATGGCTACACCTTC CSARGNRFNYGYTF
TRBD2 TRBJ2-2 . TRBV5-1 TGCGCCAGCAGCTTGGAGACTAGCGGGGTCGGCGGGGAGCTGTTTTTT CASSLETSGVGGELFF
TRBD1 TRBJ1-2 few TRBV5-1 TGCGCCAGCAGCTTGGGGGACCCAGGGGGTTCCTATGGCTACACCTTC CASSLGDPGGSYGYTF
. TRBJ1-1 many TRBV20-1 TGCAGTGCTAGTGACAGGTCACGCGGTGAAGCTTTCTTT CSASDRSRGEAFF
. TRBJ2-2 few TRBV7-2 TGTGCCAGCAGCTTATGGGGGGGCGCCGGGGAGCTGTTTTTT CASSLWGGAGELFF
TRBD1 TRBJ1-1 few TRBV5-1 TGCGCCAGCAGCTGGGAGACAGGGTCGAACACTGAAGCTTTCTTT CASSWETGSNTEAFF
. TRBJ2-7 many TRBV4-1 TGCGCCAGCAGCCAAGCGACGGGGATCTCGTCCGAGCAGTACTTC CASSQATGISSEQYF
. TRBJ2-7 . TRBV6-5 TGTGCCAGTCTGGCCAGGGGCAGGAAAGAGCAGTACTTC CASLARGRKEQYF
. TRBJ2-3 few TRBV4-1 TGCGCCAGCAGCCAAGAGGCAGGGGCTATCACAGATACGCAGTATTTT CASSQEAGAITDTQYF
TRBD1 TRBJ1-1 . TRBV7-9 TGTGCCGGCAGCCCCCGACGTACAGGGGGCGGTATGAGAACTGAAGCTTTCTTT CAGSPRRTGGGMRTEAFF
. TRBJ1-5 . TRBV18 TGTGCCAGCTCACCAGGGGAGGATCAGCCCCAGCATTTT CASSPGEDQPQHF
. TRBJ1-1 . TRBV7-9 TGTGCCAGCAGCTTAGCGGTTTTGAACGCTGAAGCTTTCTTT CASSLAVLNAEAFF
. TRBJ2-7 . TRBV28 TGTGCCACTCAACATACAGGGCCCAACGAGCAGTACTTC CATQHTGPNEQYF
. TRBJ2-7 many TRBV7-2 TGTGCCAGCAGTTTCCGGGGGCTCACCTACGAGCAGTACTTC CASSFRGLTYEQYF
. TRBJ2-3 . TRBV7-9 TGTGCCAGCAGCTTAGGCATTAGCGAGTCAGATACGCAGTATTTT CASSLGISESDTQYF
TRBD1 TRBJ1-1 many TRBV19 TGTGCCAGTAGTACTCAGGGGGGGTTCACTGAAGCTTTCTTT CASSTQGGFTEAFF
TRBD2 TRBJ2-1 . TRBV7-2 TGTGCCAGCAGTTCCGAGGGGGGAAGCGGGGGGGCCAATGAGCAGTTCTTC CASSSEGGSGGANEQFF
. TRBJ1-1 . TRBV20-1 TGCAGCGCTAGAGATCTGGGGAAGTATATTTCTATCAACACTGAAGCTTTCTTT CSARDLGKYISINTEAFF
TRBD2 TRBJ2-1 . TRBV6-2/TRBV6-3 TGTGCCAGCAGTGCGGGACTAGCGGTCGCCTACAATGAGCAGTTCTTC CASSAGLAVAYNEQFF
. TRBJ1-2 . TRBV29-1 TGCAGCGTTGAGGTTTTCGCGGGCACCTATGGCTACACCTTC CSVEVFAGTYGYTF
. TRBJ1-6 . TRBV15 TGTGCCACCAGCAGAGTGACCAGCGGTAATTCACCCCTCCACTTT CATSRVTSGNSPLHF
TRBD2 TRBJ2-6 many TRBV4-3 TGCGCCAGCAGCCAAGAGCCTAGCGGGGGGGCTTCGGGCTCTGGGGCCAACGTCCTGACTTTC CASSQEPSGGASGSGANVLTF
. TRBJ1-4 few TRBV11-1 TGTGCCAGCAGCTTTACAGGGACTGAAAAACTGTTTTTT CASSFTGTEKLFF
. TRBJ2-5 . TRBV9 TGTGCCAGCAGCGTTGGGGCTCGGTACCAAGAGACCCAGTACTTC CASSVGARYQETQYF
. TRBJ1-5 . TRBV20-1 TGCAGTGCTAGAGTTCGTGGTTTTTATAGCAATCAGCCCCAGCATTTT CSARVRGFYSNQPQHF
. TRBJ2-2 few TRBV7-2 TGTGCCAGCAGAGGGGTAGGGAACACCGGGGAGCTGTTTTTT CASRGVGNTGELFF
. TRBJ2-1 many TRBV10-3 TGTGCCATCAGTGAGGATCCGAGCGCTGAGCAGTTCTTC CAISEDPSAEQFF
. TRBJ1-2 . TRBV29-1 TGCAGCGTTGATGACCGGACAGACAACTATGGCTACACCTTC CSVDDRTDNYGYTF
. TRBJ2-7 many TRBV20-1 TGCAGTGCTAGAGTAGGAGGGACCTACGAGCAGTACTTC CSARVGGTYEQYF
TRBD1 TRBJ2-6 many TRBV28 TGTGCCAGCAGTCAGACAGGGCTAAGCTCTGGGGCCAACGTCCTGACTTTC CASSQTGLSSGANVLTF
TRBD2 TRBJ2-5 many TRBV20-1 TGCAGTGCTAGCGGGGGGTCCTGGGGGACCCAGTACTTC CSASGGSWGTQYF
. TRBJ2-5 . TRBV24-1 TGTGCCACCAGTGATTTGCAAATCGGGAAGGGGGCGGGAAAGACCCAGTACTTC CATSDLQIGKGAGKTQYF
TRBD2 TRBJ2-3 . TRBV5-1 TGCGCCAGCAGCTTGCTAGCGGGGCTTATAGATACGCAGTATTTT CASSLLAGLIDTQYF
. TRBJ1-1 . TRBV28 TGTGCCAGCAGTCGGCAGACGGGCACTGAAGCTTTCTTT CASSRQTGTEAFF
. TRBJ1-2 many TRBV29-1 TGCAGCGTTGAAGATACGGGGTACGGCTACACCTTC CSVEDTGYGYTF
. TRBJ2-1 . TRBV14 TGTGCCAGCAGCCAAGAAAGGGGATTTGGGCAGTTCTTC CASSQERGFGQFF
. TRBJ1-1 few TRBV7-2 TGTGCCAGCAGATCATACAGGTCAGACACTGAAGCTTTCTTT CASRSYRSDTEAFF
TRBD1 TRBJ1-1 few TRBV27 TGTGCCAGCAGTTTATCGCACTCGACAGGGGAAGCTTTCTTT CASSLSHSTGEAFF
TRBD1 TRBJ2-4 once TRBV7-6 TGTGCCAGCAGCTCTACCAGGGGGTGGGGTCCCAAAAACATTCAGTACTTC CASSSTRGWGPKNIQYF
TRBD1 TRBJ2-5 . TRBV12-3/TRBV12-4 TGTGCCAGCAGACCAGGGGGCGGCCAAGAGACCCAGTACTTC CASRPGGGQETQYF
. TRBJ2-5 few TRBV7-2 TGTGCCAGCAGCTTAGGTTATGGCTGGCAAGAGACCCAGTACTTC CASSLGYGWQETQYF
TRBD2 TRBJ2-1 . TRBV29-1 TGCAGCGTTTACGGAACTAGCGGGGGGAATAGAAGAAATGAGCAGTTCTTC CSVYGTSGGNRRNEQFF
. TRBJ1-6 . TRBV20-1 TGCAGTGCTTCTCGGGAAGAGGATTCACCCCTCCACTTT CSASREEDSPLHF
TRBD1 TRBJ1-1 . TRBV3-1 TGTGCCAGCAGCGAAACAGGGGGCCCGGGCACTGAAGCTTTCTTT CASSETGGPGTEAFF
. TRBJ2-7 many TRBV15 TGTGCCACCAGCAGAACTCGGGTTTACGAGCAGTACTTC CATSRTRVYEQYF
. TRBJ1-5 few TRBV4-2 TGTGCCAGCAGCCAAGATATCGGGAATCAGCCCCAGCATTTT CASSQDIGNQPQHF
TRBD1 TRBJ1-1 . TRBV5-1 TGCGCCAGCAGCCCGACAGGGTCAAGGAACACTGAAGCTTTCTTT CASSPTGSRNTEAFF
. TRBJ2-7 few TRBV11-2 TGTGCCAGCAGCTCCAAGAGCGGAAACTACGAGCAGTACTTC CASSSKSGNYEQYF